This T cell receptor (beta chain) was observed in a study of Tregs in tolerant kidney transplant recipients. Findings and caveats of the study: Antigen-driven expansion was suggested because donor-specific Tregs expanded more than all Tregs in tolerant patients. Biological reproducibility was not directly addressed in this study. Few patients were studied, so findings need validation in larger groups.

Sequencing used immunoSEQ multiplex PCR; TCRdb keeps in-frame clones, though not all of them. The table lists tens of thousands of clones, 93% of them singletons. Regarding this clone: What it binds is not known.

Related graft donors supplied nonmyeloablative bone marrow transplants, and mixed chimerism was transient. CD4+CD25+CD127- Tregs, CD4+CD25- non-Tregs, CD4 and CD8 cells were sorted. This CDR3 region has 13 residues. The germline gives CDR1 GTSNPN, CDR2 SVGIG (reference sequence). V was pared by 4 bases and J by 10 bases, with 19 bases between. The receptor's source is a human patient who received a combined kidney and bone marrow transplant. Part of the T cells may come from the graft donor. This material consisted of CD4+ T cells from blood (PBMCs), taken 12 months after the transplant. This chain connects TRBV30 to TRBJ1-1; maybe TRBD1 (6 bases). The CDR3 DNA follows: TGTGCCTGGACCACCGACCAGCCCAGGGGAGCTTTCTTT. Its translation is CAWTTDQPRGAFF.